The 10 T cell receptor beta chains below come from one sample, sequenced in a study of T cell repertoires in cytomegalovirus infection. TCRdb redid the calling of the reads with MiXCR, one entry per CDR3 protein. The sample includes approximately 200,000 distinct CDR3 sequences, about 23% of them seen just once. Input material: CD8+ T cells from PBMCs. These TCRs come from a human donor in good health (CMV status not recorded). Some clones in this sample may be carry-over from other donors' samples.

This clonotype has a handful of counts. The V gene is TRBV6-6, the J gene TRBJ2-1; D gene unclear. The CDR3 runs 17 residues. Germline CDR1 and CDR2: MNHNY and SVGAGI (reference sequence). Trimming pared 6 bases from V and 4 bases from J, leaving 22 bases between. The chain's CDR3 is CASSPARRSGPYNEQFF. For the CDR3, the DNA is TGTGCCAGCAGCCCAGCTCGGCGATCTGGACCATACAATGAGCAGTTCTTC.

A few counts support this clonotype. This chain links TRBV10-3 with TRBJ2-1; D unresolved. Looked up from germline, CDR1 is ENHRY and CDR2 is SYGVKD. V lost 0 bases and J lost 8, with 8 bases in between. The CDR3 runs to 13 residues. CDR3 coding DNA: TGTGCCATCAGTGAGTCCTGGGCGGATGAGCAGTTCTTC. This encodes CAISESWADEQFF.

The rearrangement uses TRBV7-2 and TRBJ2-7; D is perhaps TRBD2 (7 bases). Between the trimmed V and J ends, which lost 5 bases and 5 bases, there was a span of 16 bases. The CDR3 is 14 amino acids. Germline loops: CDR1 SGHTA, CDR2 FQGNSA. The CDR3: CASSPRGRGNEQYF. The CDR3 bases are TGTGCCAGCAGCCCAAGGGGGAGGGGGAACGAGCAGTACTTC.

The genes are TRBV29-1 and TRBJ2-7, with 15 bases aligning to TRBD2. The length of the CDR3 is 16 residues. Germline V gene lookup returns CDR1 SQVTM and CDR2 ANQGSEA. V was clipped by 4 bases and J by 4 bases; unmatched bases: 8. The CDR3 DNA reads TGCAGCGTTGGGACTAGCGGGGGGGGCTCCCTTTACGAGCAGTACTTC. Protein product: CSVGTSGGGSLYEQYF.

The V call is TRBV29-1, the J call TRBJ2-1, with D perhaps TRBD2 (5 bases). CDR1 and CDR2 (germline): SQVTM, ANQGSEA. Between the trimmed V and J ends, which lost 1 base and 0 bases, there was a span of 19 bases. The CDR3 contains 18 residues. The CDR3 nucleotides read TGCAGCGTTGAAGGGAGGAGCTACCCCCAGAGCTCCTACAATGAGCAGTTCTTC. This encodes CSVEGRSYPQSSYNEQFF.

The table lists this clonotype with many counts. This rearrangement joins TRBV5-1 to TRBJ1-2, with D unresolved. Trimming removed 0 bases at V and 4 bases at J, with 10 bases between. The CDR3 consists of 14 residues. In germline, CDR1 is SGHRS, CDR2 YFSETQ. The CDR3 is CASSLEGGSYGYTF. The CDR3 nucleotides are TGCGCCAGCAGCTTGGAAGGCGGGAGCTATGGCTACACCTTC.

This clonotype was seen at least ten times. The chain carries TRBV12-3 or TRBV12-4 and TRBJ1-4, with 8 bases aligning to TRBD1. V dropped 5 bases and J dropped 7; count of bases not matched to a gene: 6. The length of the CDR3 is 14 residues. CDR3 nucleotide sequence: TGTGCCAGCAGTCCAGGGGGCTGGGGTGAAAAACTGTTTTTT. Protein: CASSPGGWGEKLFF.

This clonotype was observed a single time. The chain is built from TRBV24-1 and TRBJ1-1; D unresolved. Germline CDR1 KGHDR, CDR2 SFDVKD. V was pared by 4 bases and J by 0 bases, with 8 bases between. CDR3 size: 14 residues. This CDR3 is CATSDRKMNTEAFF. CDR3 sequence (DNA): TGTGCCACCAGTGACAGAAAGATGAACACTGAAGCTTTCTTT.

The chain employs TRBV13 and TRBJ2-7; D gene unclear. The CDR3 contains 14 residues. Per germline, CDR1 PRHDT and CDR2 FYEKMQ (reference sequence). With 2 bases removed from V and 6 bases from J, the gap between germline ends came to 14 bases. The CDR3 sequence is CASSLNPTPGEQYF. CDR3 sequence (DNA): TGTGCCAGCAGCTTAAATCCCACCCCAGGCGAGCAGTACTTC.

Many counts were recorded for this clonotype. This chain uses TRBV12-3 or TRBV12-4 with TRBJ2-2; the match to TRBD2 covers 8 bases. V lost 0 bases, J lost 2 bases, and 5 bases stayed unmatched. The CDR3 spans 17 residues. This CDR3 is CASSLAPAGANTGELFF. CDR3 nucleotides: TGTGCCAGCAGTTTAGCGCCAGCGGGGGCAAACACCGGGGAGCTGTTTTTT.